This T cell receptor (beta chain) was obtained from a study of blood T cell repertoires in COVID-19. Whole-study context: From the United States, Italy and Spain came samples of acute and convalescent COVID-19.

This CDR3 spans 17 amino acids. J lost 1 base, V lost 3 bases, and 10 bases had no gene match. Germline assignment: CDR1 DFQATT and CDR2 SNEGSKA (reference sequence). Assay used: immunoSEQ multiplex PCR; TCRdb lists only in-frame clones, some missing. The sample lists approximately 380,000 clones; about nine tenths were seen once. This study enrolled people aged 18 to 89 from around 25 US geographic areas. This rearrangement joins TRBV20-1 to TRBJ2-3, with 10 bases lining up with TRBD2. Sequenced sample: PBMCs or T cells enriched from blood (not recorded which). The receptor's source is a woman between 35 and 50 years old who had been exposed to COVID-19. The CDR3 region is CSASLSSGRVGTDTQYF. CDR3 in DNA: TGCAGTGCTAGTTTGTCTAGCGGGAGAGTGGGCACAGATACGCAGTATTTT.